The TCR beta chain described here comes from a study of Ad26.COV2.S vaccination and SARS-CoV-2 variants. General study findings and limits: Higher spike-specific TCR breadth was found in vaccine recipients than in placebo recipients.

The CDR3 consists of 18 residues. Trimming removed 6 bases from V and 2 bases from J, with 20 bases in between. Germline-derived CDR1 and CDR2 are MDHEN and SYDVKM. Sequencing used immunoSEQ multiplex PCR; TCRdb keeps in-frame clones, though not all of them. The sample contains 350,000 to 500,000 clones, less than 95% of which appear only once. Specified treatment: around 19 received Ad26.COV2.S at low or high dose, single or two shots; roughly five received placebo; per-sample allocation not given. Specimens were obtained on day 63 following the first vaccine or placebo injection. To note about this clone: Its antigen is not identified.

The chain recombines TRBV28 with TRBJ1-6; tentative D call: TRBD1 (5 bases). This TCR was recovered from a person between 18 and 59 years old who received the Ad26.COV2.S COVID-19 vaccine or a placebo. This material consisted of peripheral blood, taken in a trial of Ad26.COV2.S vaccine versus placebo. CDR3 region: CASSYQPAATAYNSPLHF. In DNA, the CDR3 is TGTGCCAGCAGCTACCAACCCGCGGCGACAGCCTATAATTCACCCCTCCACTTT.